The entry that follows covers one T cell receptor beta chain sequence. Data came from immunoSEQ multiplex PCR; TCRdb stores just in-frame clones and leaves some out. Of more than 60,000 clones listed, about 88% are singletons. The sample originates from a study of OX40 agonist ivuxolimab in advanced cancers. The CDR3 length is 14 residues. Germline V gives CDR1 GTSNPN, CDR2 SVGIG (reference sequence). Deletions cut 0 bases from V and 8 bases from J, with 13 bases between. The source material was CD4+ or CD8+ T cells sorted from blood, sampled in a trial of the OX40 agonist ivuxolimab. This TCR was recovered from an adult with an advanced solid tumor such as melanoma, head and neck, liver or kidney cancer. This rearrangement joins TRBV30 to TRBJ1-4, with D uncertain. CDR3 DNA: TGTGCCTGGAGTGTACTCGCCCCGGGGGAAAAACTGTTTTTT. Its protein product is CAWSVLAPGEKLFF. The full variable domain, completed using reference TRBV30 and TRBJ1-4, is SQTIHQWPATLVQPVGSPLSLECTVEGTSNPNLYWYRQAAGRGLQLLFYSVGIGQISSEVPQNLSASRPQDRQFILSSKKLLLSDSGFYLCAWSVLAPGEKLFFGSGTQLSVL.